The 2 T cell receptor beta chains presented below share a single source sample, sequenced in a study of radiotherapy plus CTLA-4 blockade in lung cancer. The assay was immunoSEQ multiplex PCR, and TCRdb's table has in-frame clones only and misses some. The sample shows about 90,000 clones, around 86% of them seen only once. The sequences come from peripheral blood, collected from a patient treated with radiotherapy plus ipilimumab. The receptors stem from a human donor with non-small cell lung cancer that progressed on radiotherapy plus ipilimumab.

The chain employs TRBV29-1 and TRBJ2-7, with D tentatively TRBD2 (6 bases). The germline V gene has CDR1 SQVTM and CDR2 ANQGSEA. The CDR3 is 11 residues long. Deletions cut 6 bases from V and 5 bases from J, with 11 bases between. This CDR3 reads CSVLRLDEQYF. Here the CDR3 DNA reads TGCAGCGTCCTCCGACTAGACGAGCAGTACTTC.

V gene TRBV6-5 combines with J gene TRBJ1-1; D not resolved. CDR1 and CDR2 (germline): MNHEY, SVGAGI. Trimming left V 2 bases short and J 6 bases short, with 7 bases between. The CDR3 totals 12 residues. The CDR3 spells CASSYRQAEAFF. Here the CDR3 DNA reads TGTGCCAGCAGTTACAGGCAGGCTGAAGCTTTCTTT.